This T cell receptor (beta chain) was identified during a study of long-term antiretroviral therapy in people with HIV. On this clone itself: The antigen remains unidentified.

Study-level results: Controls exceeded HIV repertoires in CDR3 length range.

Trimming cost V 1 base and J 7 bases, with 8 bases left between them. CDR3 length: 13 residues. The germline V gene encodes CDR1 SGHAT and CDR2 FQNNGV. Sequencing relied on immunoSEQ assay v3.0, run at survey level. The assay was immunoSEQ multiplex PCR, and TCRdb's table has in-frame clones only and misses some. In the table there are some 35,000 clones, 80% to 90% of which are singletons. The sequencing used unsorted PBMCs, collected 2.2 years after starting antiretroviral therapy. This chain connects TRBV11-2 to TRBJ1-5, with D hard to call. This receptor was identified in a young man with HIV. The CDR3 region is CASSLGVEQPQHF. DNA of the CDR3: TGTGCCAGCAGCTTAGGGGTGGAGCAGCCCCAGCATTTT.